What follows are 30 T cell receptor beta chains derived from one specimen sequenced in a study of Tregs in tolerant kidney transplant recipients. Libraries were prepared by immunoSEQ multiplex PCR; TCRdb keeps only in-frame clonotypes and omits some of them. This table lists roughly 10,000 clones. Mixed chimerism was transient after nonmyeloablative marrow transplants from related graft donors. Sequencing was performed on CD8+ T cells from blood (PBMCs), taken 24 months after the transplant. Receptor source: a human patient who received a combined kidney and bone marrow transplant. Part of the T cells may come from the graft donor.

On this clone: The read gets to within 3 residues of the CDR3 end, and the germline J gene fills in the rest. V is TRBV5-1 and J is TRBJ2-1; TRBD2 aligns across 8 bases. V shed 2 bases, J shed 7 bases, and the junction held 8 bases outside the gene matches. Germline CDR1 reads SGHRS; CDR2 reads YFSETQ. There are 15 residues in the CDR3. CDR3 residues: CASSFAREVANEQFF. The CDR3 bases that were read are TGCGCCAGCAGCTTTGCGCGGGAGGTTGCGAATGAG.

Turning to this clone: The sequenced fragment ends 3 residues before the CDR3 boundary, so the rest is inferred from the germline J gene. V gene TRBV20-1 combines with J gene TRBJ2-3; D is unresolved. Germline values: CDR1 DFQATT, CDR2 SNEGSKA (reference sequence). Trimming left V 0 bases short and J 0 bases short, with 7 bases between. The CDR3 is 14 amino acids. The CDR3 is CSARDRRSTDTQYF. The sequenced part of the CDR3 DNA is TGCAGTGCTAGAGATAGGCGGAGCACAGATACG.

In regard to this clone: The read comes to an end 3 residues before the CDR3 does, leaving the germline J gene to fill in the end. This chain connects TRBV19 to TRBJ1-5; 9 bases fit TRBD1. Germline V lookup: CDR1 LNHDA, CDR2 SQIVND (reference sequence). With 6 bases clipped from V and 7 bases from J, the junction kept 4 bases outside the gene matches. The length of the CDR3 is 13 residues. CDR3 bases read: TGTGCCAGTAGGGGACAGGGCCCACAGCCC. This sequence encodes CASRGQGPQP. Given in full, the CDR3 is CASRGQGPQPQHF.

This clone counts as medium-sized by frequency. The CDR3 loop reads CAWNLGQVNTEAFF. CDR3 DNA, as far as it was read: TGTGCCTGGAATTTGGGACAGGTGAACACTGAA. The chain combines TRBV30 with TRBJ1-1, with 8 positions matching TRBD1. From the germline J gene comes the end of the CDR3, since the read stops 3 residues before it. The germline CDR1 and CDR2 sequences are GTSNPN and SVGIG (reference sequence). The CDR3 covers 14 residues. With V trimmed by 4 bases and J by 0 bases, 4 bases remained unmatched. Based on the CDR3 plus reference TRBV30 and TRBJ1-1, the full variable domain is SQTIHQWPATLVQPVGSPLSLECTVEGTSNPNLYWYRQAAGRGLQLLFYSVGIGQISSEVPQNLSASRPQDRQFILSSKKLLLSDSGFYLCAWNLGQVNTEAFFGQGTRLTVV.

A note on this clone: The observed sequence ends 3 residues before the CDR3 terminus, with the missing tail filled in from the germline J gene. The chain joins TRBV4-2 to TRBJ2-2, with D hard to call. Germline lookup yields CDR1 LGHNA and CDR2 YNFKEQ. Trimming pared 7 bases from V and 1 base from J, leaving 10 bases between. This CDR3 region has 14 residues. The CDR3 loop reads CASTPLQNTGELFF. The CDR3 DNA, read in part, is TGTGCCAGCACCCCACTGCAGAACACCGGGGAG.

Regarding this clone: The DNA ends 3 residues before the CDR3 does, and the rest of the CDR3 is filled in from the germline J gene. J is TRBJ2-1 and V is TRBV10-3; TRBD1 or TRBD2 may be the D gene (5 bases each). CDR3 length: 14 amino acids. CDR1 and CDR2 from the germline V gene are ENHRY and SYGVKD. Between the trimmed V and J ends, which lost 8 bases and 0 bases, there was a span of 11 bases. CDR3 DNA, as far as it was read: TGTGCCATCGGCCCAGGGAGCTCCTACAATGAG. Translated: CAIGPGSSYNE. The full CDR3 protein reads CAIGPGSSYNEQFF.

The sequenced part of the CDR3 DNA is TGTGCCAGTAGTGACCAGGGGATCACCTACAATGAG. It codes for CASSDQGITYNE. The whole CDR3 region reads CASSDQGITYNEQFF. The chain combines TRBV19 with TRBJ2-1; TRBD1 is a possible D gene (6 bases). The CDR3 end lies 3 residues beyond the end of the read and is filled in from the germline J gene. The CDR3 spans 15 residues. In germline, CDR1 is LNHDA, CDR2 SQIVND (reference sequence). V was trimmed by 5 bases and J by 2 bases, leaving 13 bases between them.

As regards this clone: The DNA ends 3 residues before the CDR3 does, and the rest of the CDR3 is filled in from the germline J gene. V and J are TRBV20-1 and TRBJ2-1; 10 bases are shared with TRBD2. The germline CDR1 and CDR2 sequences are DFQATT and SNEGSKA (reference sequence). The CDR3 is 18 amino acids. J was trimmed by 6 bases and V by 0 bases; bases with no gene match: 14. The CDR3 DNA, read in part, is TGCAGTGCTAGAGACACTGCGGGACTAGCGAGGCGGGTCAATGAG. Protein product: CSARDTAGLARRVNE. In full, the CDR3 is CSARDTAGLARRVNEQFF.

As for this clone: The CDR3 end lies 3 residues beyond the end of the read and is filled in from the germline J gene. The chain employs TRBV11-1 and TRBJ2-3; D gene ambiguous. Germline CDR1 SGHAT, CDR2 FQDESV (reference sequence). The V gene lost 7 bases and the J gene lost 0 bases, with 8 bases spanning the gap. The CDR3 contains 13 residues. CDR3 sequence: CASKPYSTDTQYF. The part of the CDR3 DNA that was read is TGTGCCAGCAAACCCTATAGCACAGATACG.

Regarding this clone: The read comes to an end 3 residues before the CDR3 does, leaving the germline J gene to fill in the end. The V gene is TRBV19, the J gene TRBJ2-5; D not resolved. Germline V lookup: CDR1 LNHDA, CDR2 SQIVND (reference sequence). The ends were cut back, 5 bases at V and 2 bases at J, with 9 bases in the middle. This CDR3 is 13 amino acids long. This CDR3 is CASSSVVQETQYF. The sequenced CDR3 bases are TGTGCCAGTAGTTCAGTGGTACAAGAGACC.

Notes on this clone: The observed sequence ends 3 residues before the CDR3 terminus, with the missing tail filled in from the germline J gene. The rearrangement links TRBV4-1 to TRBJ1-1; tentative D call: TRBD1 (5 bases). V was shortened by 0 bases and J by 4 bases, with 12 bases between the two germline ends. Germline assignment: CDR1 MGHRA and CDR2 YSYEKL. The CDR3 runs 15 residues. The sequenced CDR3 bases are TGCGCCAGCAGCCAAGATAGGCAGGGCGTCACTGAA. This gives the protein CASSQDRQGVTE. The whole CDR3 is CASSQDRQGVTEAFF.

A note on this clone: The DNA ends 3 residues before the CDR3 does, and the rest of the CDR3 is filled in from the germline J gene. The rearrangement uses TRBV7-9 and TRBJ2-7, with D perhaps matching TRBD1 or TRBD2 (5 bases each). V dropped 5 bases and J dropped 4 bases, with 6 bases sitting between them. CDR3 length equals 11 residues. The germline gives CDR1 SEHNR, CDR2 FQNEAQ (reference sequence). Incomplete CDR3 DNA: TGTGCCAGCAGCGAGGGGTACGAG. Protein: CASSEGYE. The full-length CDR3 reads as CASSEGYEQYF.

A remark on this clone: The CDR3 goes on 3 residues after the read ends, and that part is filled in from the germline J gene. V is TRBV19 and J is TRBJ2-2, with 9 positions matching TRBD2. V was pared by 5 bases and J by 1 base, with 11 bases of the junction left unmatched. Germline V gene data show CDR1 as LNHDA and CDR2 as SQIVND (reference sequence). The CDR3 loop spans 18 amino acids. The CDR3 region is CASSDSRTSALNTGELFF. The covered CDR3 bases are TGTGCCAGTAGTGACTCTAGGACTAGCGCTCTGAACACCGGGGAG.

With regard to this clone: The read finishes 3 residues shy of the CDR3 end, and the germline J gene is used to complete it. The chain couples TRBV20-1 to TRBJ2-1, with 10 bases matching TRBD2. V trimming: 0 bases; J trimming: 5 bases; junction bases outside the gene matches: 4. The CDR3 is 15 amino acids. Germline-derived CDR1 and CDR2 are DFQATT and SNEGSKA (reference sequence). CDR3 protein: CSARESGRADNEQFF. The covered CDR3 bases are TGCAGTGCTAGAGAGAGCGGGAGGGCCGACAATGAG.

As concerns this clone: The read comes to an end 3 residues before the CDR3 does, leaving the germline J gene to fill in the end. The V call is TRBV19, the J call TRBJ2-7; 9 positions match TRBD2. The CDR3 spans 20 residues. The trim removed 3 bases at V and 1 base at J, leaving 19 bases unmatched. From germline, CDR1 is LNHDA and CDR2 SQIVND (reference sequence). The covered CDR3 bases are TGTGCCAGTAGTATGGGTTGGTCTAGCGGGACTCTCCTTCGTTCCTACGAG. Protein: CASSMGWSSGTLLRSYE. The entire CDR3 reads CASSMGWSSGTLLRSYEQYF. Variable domain in full (rest from reference TRBV19 and TRBJ2-7): DGGITQSPKYLFRKEGQNVTLSCEQNLNHDAMYWYRQDPGQGLRLIYYSQIVNDFQKGDIAEGYSVSREKKESFPLTVTSAQKNPTAFYLCASSMGWSSGTLLRSYEQYFGPGTRLTVT.

A remark on this clone: The CDR3 extends 3 residues past the end of the read, so its final part is completed from the germline J gene. The chain has TRBV6-2 or TRBV6-3 and TRBJ1-1; maybe TRBD1 (6 bases). The length of the CDR3 is 14 residues. Trimming left V 4 bases short and J 3 bases short, with 12 bases between. CDR1 is MNHEY, CDR2 SVGEGT, per germline. The part of the CDR3 DNA that was read is TGTGCCAGCAGTTTACAGGGTGGGTACACTGAA. It translates to CASSLQGGYTE. The whole CDR3 protein reads CASSLQGGYTEAFF.

A word on this clone: The sequence runs out 3 residues before the end of the CDR3; the remainder is reconstructed from the germline J gene. The chain is built from TRBV19 and TRBJ2-6; D not certain. Germline V gives CDR1 LNHDA, CDR2 SQIVND (reference sequence). This CDR3 region has 15 residues. Deletions cut 3 bases from V and 2 bases from J, with 8 bases between. The sequenced part of the CDR3 DNA is TGTGCCAGTAGTATGTGGCTAGCTGGGGCCAACGTC. Translating gives CASSMWLAGANV. The whole CDR3 reads CASSMWLAGANVLTF.

As for this clone: The CDR3 end is not reached by the read, which stops 3 residues before it; the germline J gene fills it in. The rearrangement uses TRBV6-1 and TRBJ1-5, with 7 bases identical to TRBD1. The CDR3 spans 15 residues. J gave up 2 bases and V 2 bases, and 3 bases lay outside the gene matches. From germline, CDR1 is MNHNS and CDR2 SASEGT. CDR3 sequence: CASSEFRGGNQPQHF. The CDR3 bases that were read are TGTGCCAGCAGTGAATTCAGGGGGGGCAATCAGCCC.

Remarks on this clone: The read falls 3 residues short of the CDR3 end, and the missing part is taken from the germline J gene. The chain links TRBV5-1 to TRBJ2-3, with 14 bases identical to TRBD2. CDR3 length: 18 amino acids. Trimming removed 4 bases from V and 6 bases from J; junction bases left unmatched: 13. Germline CDR1 SGHRS, CDR2 YFSETQ. The DNA read from the CDR3 is TGCGCCAGCAGCCTGGGGACTAGCGGGAGATCGGTGGGGGATACG. It encodes CASSLGTSGRSVGDT. The whole CDR3 protein reads CASSLGTSGRSVGDTQYF.

In regard to this clone: The read terminates 3 residues before the CDR3 end, so the remaining end is supplied by the germline J gene. V usage is TRBV19 and J usage is TRBJ1-1; no firm D call. Germline CDR1 reads LNHDA; CDR2 reads SQIVND (reference sequence). This CDR3 is built from 13 residues. V dropped 5 bases and J dropped 1 base, with 8 bases sitting between them. CDR3 protein: CASSRGPNTEAFF. CDR3 DNA, as far as it was read: TGTGCCAGTAGTCGGGGTCCGAACACTGAA.

On this clone: The read falls 3 residues short of the CDR3 end, and the missing part is taken from the germline J gene. The chain is built from TRBV29-1 and TRBJ2-1; 11 positions agree with TRBD2. Germline V gives CDR1 SQVTM, CDR2 ANQGSEA. The V and J ends lost 8 bases and 4 bases, in that order; junction bases with no gene match: 7. The CDR3 is 14 amino acids. The CDR3 DNA, read in part, is TGCAGCTCTTCTCTAGCGGGAGGTTACAATGAG. This gives the protein CSSSLAGGYNE. The whole CDR3 sequence reads CSSSLAGGYNEQFF.

Details on this clone: Read coverage stops 3 residues before the CDR3 terminus; the germline J gene supplies the remainder. This chain uses TRBV20-1 with TRBJ2-3; 11 nucleotides agree with TRBD2. Germline lookup yields CDR1 DFQATT and CDR2 SNEGSKA (reference sequence). V trimming: 6 bases; J trimming: 0 bases; junction bases outside the gene matches: 5. The CDR3 is made up of 15 amino acids. The CDR3 spells CSARTSGPSTDTQYF. The sequenced CDR3 bases are TGCAGTGCGCGGACTAGCGGGCCTAGCACAGATACG.

This clone registers large by frequency. The CDR3 extends 3 residues past the end of the read, so its final part is completed from the germline J gene. The genes are TRBV29-1 and TRBJ2-3; 11 bases are shared with TRBD2. Trimming cost V 1 base and J 2 bases; bases outside gene matches: 14. Germline CDR1 reads SQVTM; CDR2 reads ANQGSEA. The CDR3 spans 19 residues. The CDR3 reads CSVEGVVAGGPGTTDTQYF. The CDR3 bases that were read are TGCAGCGTTGAAGGTGTAGTAGCGGGAGGGCCTGGGACCACAGATACG.

This clone ranks as medium-sized in terms of frequency. The read ends 3 residues shy of where the CDR3 ends; the end is completed using the germline J gene. The chain carries TRBV5-1 and TRBJ1-1; no definite D call. This CDR3 spans 13 amino acids. Germline V gene lookup returns CDR1 SGHRS and CDR2 YFSETQ. V was trimmed by 2 bases and J by 6 bases, leaving 11 bases between them. CDR3 sequence: CASSFQVGAEAFF. The covered CDR3 bases are TGCGCCAGCAGCTTTCAGGTTGGCGCTGAA.

In regard to this clone: The read is 3 residues too short to cover the CDR3 end, so that end is filled in from the germline J gene. The chain joins TRBV29-1 to TRBJ2-1; 9 positions match TRBD1. The CDR3 covers 14 residues. The germline CDR1 and CDR2 sequences are SQVTM and ANQGSEA. The ends lost 7 bases at V and 1 base at J; junction bases unmatched: 5. The CDR3 DNA, read in part, is TGCAGCGCCGCCGGGACAGGGTCCTACAATGAG. This encodes CSAAGTGSYNE. The full CDR3 sequence reads CSAAGTGSYNEQFF.

As for this clone: The observed sequence ends 3 residues before the CDR3 terminus, with the missing tail filled in from the germline J gene. The genes are TRBV2 and TRBJ2-5; 12 nucleotides match TRBD1. CDR3 length: 15 amino acids. The germline V gene has CDR1 SNHLY and CDR2 FYNNEI. V was pared by 3 bases and J by 4 bases, with 3 bases of the junction left unmatched. The CDR3 reads CASSEGTGGVETQYF. The part of the CDR3 DNA that was read is TGTGCCAGCAGTGAGGGGACAGGGGGCGTAGAGACC.

Remarks on this clone: Read data end 3 residues before the CDR3 end; the end is taken from the germline J gene. The rearrangement joins TRBV5-6 to TRBJ2-7; 8 nucleotides match TRBD1. Germline-derived CDR1 and CDR2 are SGHDT and YYEEEE. V trimming: 7 bases; J trimming: 3 bases; junction bases outside the gene matches: 9. The CDR3 covers 14 residues. The CDR3 is CASFGWTGIYEQYF. CDR3 bases read: TGTGCCAGCTTCGGGTGGACAGGGATCTACGAG.

About this clone itself: Coverage ceases 3 residues before the CDR3 finishes, and the germline J gene fills in the end. The chain is built from TRBV7-3 and TRBJ2-3; TRBD2 matches 10 bases. The ends lost 3 bases at V and 4 bases at J; junction bases unmatched: 7. The germline V gene encodes CDR1 SGHTA and CDR2 FQGTGA. This CDR3 is 16 amino acids long. The CDR3 region is CASSFELAGTPDTQYF. Incomplete CDR3 DNA: TGTGCCAGCAGCTTCGAACTAGCGGGAACTCCAGATACG.

To note about this clone: The CDR3 end falls 3 residues outside the read, so it is completed with the germline J gene. The chain links TRBV20-1 to TRBJ2-7, with 14 bases lining up with TRBD2. V was clipped by 0 bases and J by 4 bases; unmatched bases: 11. There are 18 residues in the CDR3. Germline V gives CDR1 DFQATT, CDR2 SNEGSKA (reference sequence). The sequenced CDR3 bases are TGCAGTGCTAGAGATCGACTAGCGGGAGGGCCGTTTTGGTACGAG. This encodes CSARDRLAGGPFWYE. The CDR3, in full, reads CSARDRLAGGPFWYEQYF.

Judged by frequency, this clone is medium-sized. The sequence runs out 3 residues before the end of the CDR3; the remainder is reconstructed from the germline J gene. The chain is built from TRBV24-1 and TRBJ2-2; 12 nucleotides align to TRBD2. J was trimmed by 5 bases and V by 8 bases; bases with no gene match: 14. There are 18 residues in the CDR3. Germline V gene lookup returns CDR1 KGHDR and CDR2 SFDVKD. This chain's CDR3 is CATNEGSSGRAFTGELFF. The covered CDR3 bases are TGTGCCACCAACGAGGGGTCTAGCGGGAGGGCCTTTACCGGGGAG.